The sample holds one count of the clone carrying this TCR beta chain. These data come from a study of blood T cell repertoires in COVID-19. TCRdb keeps only in-frame clones here, not all; method: immunoSEQ multiplex PCR. Of over 200,000 clones detected, 85% to 90% appear once; the ten largest clones hold less than 3.5%. Germline lookup yields CDR1 LNHDA and CDR2 SQIVND (reference sequence). V was cut by 1 base and J by 0 bases, with 6 bases left in between. The CDR3 runs to 14 residues. This sequence joins TRBV19 and TRBJ1-1; D is unclear. The material sequenced was peripheral blood. The receptor was derived from a young man with COVID-19, enrolled during active disease. The CDR3 DNA is TGTGCCAGTAGTATAGGTTTAGTGAACACTGAAGCTTTCTTT. This translates into CASSIGLVNTEAFF.